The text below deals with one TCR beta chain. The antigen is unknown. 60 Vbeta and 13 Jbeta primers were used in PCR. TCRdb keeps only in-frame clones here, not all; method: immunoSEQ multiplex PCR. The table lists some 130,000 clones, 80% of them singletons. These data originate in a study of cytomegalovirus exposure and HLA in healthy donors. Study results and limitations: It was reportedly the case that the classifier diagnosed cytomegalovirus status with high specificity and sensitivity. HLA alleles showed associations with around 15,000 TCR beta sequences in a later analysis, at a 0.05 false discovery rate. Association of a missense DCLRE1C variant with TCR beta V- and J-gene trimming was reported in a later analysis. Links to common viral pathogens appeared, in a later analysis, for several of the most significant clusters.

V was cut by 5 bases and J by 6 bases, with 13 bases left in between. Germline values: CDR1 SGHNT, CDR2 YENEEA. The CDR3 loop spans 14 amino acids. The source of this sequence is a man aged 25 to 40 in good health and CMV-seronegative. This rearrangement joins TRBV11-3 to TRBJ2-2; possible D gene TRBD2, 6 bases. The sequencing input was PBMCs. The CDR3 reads CASSATGGSGELFF. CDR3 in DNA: TGTGCCAGCAGCGCCACTGGGGGGTCCGGGGAGCTGTTTTTT.